The next 14 T cell receptor beta chains were all read from a single sample in a study of cytomegalovirus exposure and HLA in healthy donors. The PCR ran on 60 Vbeta and 13 Jbeta primers. The method was immunoSEQ multiplex PCR; TCRdb's version includes in-frame clones alone and lacks a portion of them. This sample has fewer than 200,000 clones; roughly 73% occur once, and the top ten carry over 1.5%. The material sequenced was PBMCs. The receptors derive from a woman aged 25 to 39 in good health and CMV-seronegative.

A few counts support this clone. J is TRBJ2-7 and V is TRBV19; 13 positions match TRBD2. The CDR3 is made up of 15 amino acids. Trimming cost V 3 bases and J 5 bases; bases outside gene matches: 4. The germline CDR1 and CDR2 sequences are LNHDA and SQIVND (reference sequence). In DNA, the CDR3 is TGTGCCAGTAGTATCGCACTAGCGGGAGGGGACGAGCAGTACTTC. This encodes CASSIALAGGDEQYF. Variable domain in full (rest from reference TRBV19 and TRBJ2-7): DGGITQSPKYLFRKEGQNVTLSCEQNLNHDAMYWYRQDPGQGLRLIYYSQIVNDFQKGDIAEGYSVSREKKESFPLTVTSAQKNPTAFYLCASSIALAGGDEQYFGPGTRLTVT.

This chain connects TRBV7-3 to TRBJ2-5; TRBD1 aligns across 8 bases. This CDR3 has 13 amino acids. V shed 4 bases, J shed 4 bases, and the junction held 2 bases outside the gene matches. Germline-derived CDR1 and CDR2 are SGHTA and FQGTGA. CDR3 region: CASSYGQGETQYF. CDR3 coding DNA: TGTGCCAGCAGCTACGGACAGGGAGAGACCCAGTACTTC. The full variable domain, rest sourced from reference TRBV7-3 and TRBJ2-5, is GAGVSQTPSNKVTEKGKYVELRCDPISGHTALYWYRQSLGQGPEFLIYFQGTGAADDSGLPNDRFFAVRPEGSVSTLKIQRTERGDSAVYLCASSYGQGETQYFGPGTRLLVL.

The chain has TRBV5-1 and TRBJ2-1; 7 bases align to TRBD2. The CDR3 covers 15 residues. J was trimmed by 5 bases and V by 1 base; bases with no gene match: 6. Looked up from germline, CDR1 is SGHRS and CDR2 is YFSETQ. The chain's CDR3 is CASSLFPGLDNEQFF. CDR3 in DNA: TGCGCCAGCAGCTTGTTCCCCGGACTAGACAATGAGCAGTTCTTC. The full variable domain, its missing parts supplied by reference TRBV5-1 and TRBJ2-1, is KAGVTQTPRYLIKTRGQQVTLSCSPISGHRSVSWYQQTPGQGLQFLFEYFSETQRNKGNFPGRFSGRQFSNSRSEMNVSTLELGDSALYLCASSLFPGLDNEQFFGPGTRLTVL.

The rearrangement joins TRBV5-5 to TRBJ2-3; 14 nucleotides line up with TRBD2. After removal of 0 bases from V and 1 base from J, the junction contained 4 bases not matched to a gene. Germline assignment: CDR1 SGHKS and CDR2 YYEKEE (reference sequence). CDR3 length: 18 amino acids. CDR3 DNA: TGTGCCAGCAGCTTGGGACTAGCGGGAGGGTCTGGCACAGATACGCAGTATTTT. Translation gives CASSLGLAGGSGTDTQYF.

The table lists this clone with a count of one. This chain joins TRBV12-5 and TRBJ1-1; D not certain. The germline V and J ends were trimmed by 1 base and 2 bases, with 5 bases remaining between them. Germline V CDR1 and CDR2: LGHNT, FRNRAP. The CDR3 runs to 13 residues. Here the CDR3 DNA reads TGTGCTAGTGGTTTGGCAGGAAACACTGAAGCTTTCTTT. Translation: CASGLAGNTEAFF.

The chain is built from TRBV4-2 and TRBJ2-7; tentative D call: TRBD2 (5 bases). V was trimmed by 1 base and J by 2 bases, leaving 12 bases between them. The length of the CDR3 is 15 residues. CDR1 is LGHNA and CDR2 is YNFKEQ in the germline V gene. The CDR3 sequence: CASSQVGAETYEQYF. The CDR3 nucleotides are TGTGCCAGCAGCCAAGTAGGAGCGGAGACCTACGAGCAGTACTTC.

The chain recombines TRBV29-1 with TRBJ2-7; 10 positions match TRBD1. The V and J ends lost 6 bases and 5 bases, in that order; junction bases with no gene match: 7. CDR1 and CDR2 from the germline V gene are SQVTM and ANQGSEA. This CDR3 spans 13 amino acids. The CDR3 DNA reads as TGCAGCGTGGCGGGACAGGGGATGAACGAGCAGTACTTC. Its protein product is CSVAGQGMNEQYF.

The chain couples TRBV4-1 to TRBJ2-5; 8 bases are a match to TRBD1. The CDR3 is made up of 17 amino acids. Trimming cost V 1 base and J 2 bases; bases outside gene matches: 9. CDR1 MGHRA and CDR2 YSYEKL come from the germline V gene. CDR3 bases: TGCGCCAGCAGCCAAGTCCAGTTGCGACAGGGGCAAGAGACCCAGTACTTC. Protein: CASSQVQLRQGQETQYF.

The count of this clone is one. This sequence joins TRBV11-2 and TRBJ2-7, with D unresolved. V lost 2 bases to trimming and J lost 5 bases, with 7 bases between them. The CDR3 spans 12 residues. The germline V gene has CDR1 SGHAT and CDR2 FQNNGV. CDR3 region: CASSLYGDEQYF. The CDR3 region has the DNA TGTGCCAGCAGCTTATACGGAGACGAGCAGTACTTC.

The chain couples TRBV5-1 to TRBJ1-5; possible D gene TRBD1, 6 bases. CDR1 and CDR2 (germline): SGHRS, YFSETQ. The V end was cut by 0 bases, the J end by 4 bases, with 11 bases between. The CDR3 length is 15 residues. The CDR3 loop reads CASSLEGGDNQPQHF. CDR3 sequence (DNA): TGCGCCAGCAGCTTGGAAGGGGGGGATAATCAGCCCCAGCATTTT.

The CDR3 loop is CASSLLFRGEQFF. In DNA form, the CDR3 reads TGTGCCAGCAGCCTACTGTTTCGAGGTGAGCAGTTCTTC. This chain uses TRBV13 with TRBJ2-1; unclear D gene. The CDR3 runs 13 residues. Trimming took 5 bases from V and 9 from J, leaving 14 bases between them. Germline assignment: CDR1 PRHDT and CDR2 FYEKMQ (reference sequence).

This clone occurred a few times. The chain is built from TRBV6-5 and TRBJ1-5; D gene unclear. The CDR3 consists of 13 residues. The V gene lost 11 bases and the J gene lost 5 bases, with 16 bases spanning the gap. CDR1 MNHEY and CDR2 SVGAGI come from the germline V gene. In DNA form, the CDR3 reads TGTGCCGCGGGCCCGGGTTACGATCAGCCCCAGCATTTT. Translation gives CAAGPGYDQPQHF.

This chain uses TRBV7-6 with TRBJ1-1; the match to TRBD1 covers 8 bases. V dropped 5 bases and J dropped 2; count of bases not matched to a gene: 7. This CDR3 is built from 15 residues. From germline, CDR1 is SGHVS and CDR2 FNYEAQ. The CDR3 DNA follows: TGTGCCAGCAGCGCCCGGGACAGGACAAACACTGAAGCTTTCTTT. Protein: CASSARDRTNTEAFF.

This clone was seen a handful of times. CDR3 region: CAISDPGTDINQPQHF. The CDR3 DNA reads as TGTGCCATCAGTGATCCCGGGACAGATATTAATCAGCCCCAGCATTTT. The chain carries TRBV10-3 and TRBJ1-5; 7 positions match TRBD1. The CDR3 length is 16 residues. CDR1 is ENHRY and CDR2 is SYGVKD in the germline V gene. With V trimmed by 3 bases and J by 4 bases, 9 bases remained unmatched.